This T cell receptor beta chain is from a study of blood T cell repertoires in COVID-19. About the research overall: Acute-phase and convalescent COVID-19 samples originated in the United States, Italy and Spain. T cells, B-cell-depleted T cells, or PBMCs supplied cDNA or gDNA.

V shed 7 bases and J shed 0 bases, with 13 bases lying between them. There are 15 residues in the CDR3. Germline V gene lookup returns CDR1 MDHEN and CDR2 SYDVKM. In the authors' methods: Amplification from reference gene primers served as the basis for estimated nucleated cell counts. Sequenced by immunoSEQ multiplex PCR; TCRdb stores in-frame clones only, minus some. D and trimming come from the DNA, and the V and J calls and clone size come from that table. The table records under 250,000 clones, approximately 83% of them present only once. This receptor was obtained from a middle-aged woman with active or convalescent COVID-19. The sequencing sample was made of peripheral blood. The chain combines TRBV28 with TRBJ1-3; D gene uncertain. This chain's CDR3 is CASTPGRSSGNTIYF. CDR3 DNA: TGTGCCAGCACCCCCGGTCGGAGCTCTGGAAACACCATATATTTT.